The 2 T cell receptor beta chains presented below share a single source sample, sequenced in a study of CD8 T cells in Susac syndrome. The authors reverse transcribed roughly 0.5 to 1 ug RNA with random hexamers. Using its own MiXCR run on the immunoSEQ multiplex PCR reads, TCRdb lists one record per CDR3 protein. The sample comprises just over 150,000 distinct CDR3 sequences, about 95% of which are singletons, and 0.14% to 0.15% rests with the top ten. The sample consisted of CD8+ T cells from PBMCs. These receptors all come from a human donor with multiple sclerosis.

This clonotype has a single count. The chain uses TRBV9 and TRBJ2-1; a possible D gene is TRBD2 (6 bases). CDR1 is SGDLS, CDR2 YYNGEE, per germline. Deletions cut 4 bases from V and 3 bases from J, with 14 bases between. CDR3 size: 15 residues. DNA for the CDR3: TGTGCCAGCAGCATCGGCGGGGTGGGCTACAATGAGCAGTTCTTC. Translation gives CASSIGGVGYNEQFF.

The chain uses TRBV2 and TRBJ2-7; D is ambiguous. Germline CDR1 reads SNHLY; CDR2 reads FYNNEI. The CDR3 is made up of 13 amino acids. V was pared by 6 bases and J by 3 bases, with 12 bases between. The CDR3 bases are TGTGCCAGCAGCCCGAAGATTCACTACGAGCAGTACGTC. Protein: CASSPKIHYEQYV.